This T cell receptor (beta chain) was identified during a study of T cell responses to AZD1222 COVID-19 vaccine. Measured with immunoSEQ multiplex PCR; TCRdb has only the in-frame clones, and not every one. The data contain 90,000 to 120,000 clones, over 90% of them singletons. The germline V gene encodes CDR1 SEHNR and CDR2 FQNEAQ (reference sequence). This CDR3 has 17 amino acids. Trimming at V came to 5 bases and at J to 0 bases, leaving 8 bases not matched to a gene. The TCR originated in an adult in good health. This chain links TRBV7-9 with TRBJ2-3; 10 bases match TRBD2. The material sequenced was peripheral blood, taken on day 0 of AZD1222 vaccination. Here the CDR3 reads CASSRSGRGLSTDTQYF. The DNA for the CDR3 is TGTGCCAGCAGCCGAAGCGGGAGGGGCTTAAGCACAGATACGCAGTATTTT.